Detailed here is one T cell receptor (beta chain). V dropped 2 bases and J dropped 4 bases, with 9 bases sitting between them. The germline V gene has CDR1 SEHNR and CDR2 FQNEAQ (reference sequence). The CDR3 contains 14 residues. TCR beta CDR3 regions were amplified from RNA transcripts. A set of HTBI primers served as the primers for a first-round RT-PCR of the TCR CDR3. TCRdb re-called the multiplex PCR reads with MiXCR, one entry per CDR3 protein. The table includes about 300,000 distinct CDR3 sequences, about 19% detected once. This sample was taken from a study of T cells in Graves' hyperthyroidism and ophthalmopathy.

The source material was blood. The receptor comes from a man aged 45-60 years with Graves' ophthalmopathy. The J gene is TRBJ1-3, the V gene TRBV7-9, with D uncertain. This chain's CDR3 is CASSLMASGNTIYF. The CDR3 DNA is TGTGCCAGCAGCTTAATGGCATCCGGAAACACCATATATTTT.